This TCR beta chain was retrieved from a study of early T cells in non-severe SARS-CoV-2 infection. Study as a whole: RNA in bulk from unsorted whole blood was sequenced, and chains were unpaired.

The TCR library protocol was used to attach unique molecular identifiers. These identifiers were attached to individual cDNA molecules. TCRdb re-analysed the 5' RACE reads in MiXCR, keeping a single row per CDR3 protein. The repertoire includes 25,000 to 35,000 distinct CDR3 sequences, roughly 7% of them detected once, and about two fifths sits in the top ten. Study findings and constraints: Sequences matched to VDJdb favored anti-spike CD8 responses, while private and CD4 specificities were missed.

This clonotype was counted ten times or more. The antigen is unknown. The sequence came from an adult who was a healthcare worker with PCR-confirmed SARS-CoV-2 infection or an uninfected control (not recorded which). The sequencing input was whole blood.

The DNA of the CDR3 is TGTGCCATCAGTGAGCTTGGACTAGCAAGCCACACAGATACGCAGTATTTT. Translation gives CAISELGLASHTDTQYF. The chain links TRBV10-3 to TRBJ2-3; 8 positions match TRBD2. Germline trimming cut 2 bases from V and 2 bases from J; bases unmatched to any gene: 9. CDR1 and CDR2 from the germline V gene are ENHRY and SYGVKD. CDR3 length: 17 residues.